The clone carrying this T cell receptor (beta chain) appeared many times. RNA transcripts yielded amplified TCR beta CDR3 regions. Initially, a first-round RT-PCR of the TCR CDR3 employed the HTBI primer set. TCRdb itself ran the multiplex PCR reads through MiXCR, one entry per CDR3 protein. The repertoire consists of over 300,000 distinct CDR3 sequences, with approximately 15% occurring once and the leading ten covering roughly 11%. The CDR3 totals 15 residues. The germline gives CDR1 LGHDT, CDR2 YNNKEL (reference sequence). The V gene lost 0 bases and the J gene lost 0 bases, with 6 bases spanning the gap. The data were obtained in a study of T cells in Graves' hyperthyroidism and ophthalmopathy.

Material: blood. The chain uses TRBV3-1 and TRBJ2-1, with D hard to call. The sequence came from a woman in her sixties or seventies with Graves' hyperthyroidism. The CDR3 region is CASSQDTGSYNEQFF. CDR3 coding DNA: TGTGCCAGCAGCCAAGATACGGGCTCCTACAATGAGCAGTTCTTC.